Listed below are T cell receptor beta chains from one sample, sequenced in a study of blood T cell repertoires in COVID-19. Generated by immunoSEQ multiplex PCR, the TCRdb table keeps only in-frame clones and is missing some. The data contain 300,000 to 400,000 clones, 90% to 95% of them singletons. The sample was peripheral blood. The receptors derive from a woman between 18 and 30 years old who had recovered from COVID-19. CDR3s include the opening cysteine and the closing phenylalanine or tryptophan.

>TRBV4-1|TRBJ2-2
CASSQALTESTGELFF
>TRBV27|TRBJ2-5
CASSLRDNQETQYF
>TRBV27|TRBJ2-1
CASSLTSSARSYNEQFF
>TRBV5-1|TRBJ2-3
CASSFSGRTDTQYF
>TRBV18|TRBJ2-3
CASSRDYTDTQYF
>TRBV7-9|TRBJ1-1
CASSWGDTEAFF
>TRBV19|TRBJ2-2
CASSTRGGGGLSGELFF
>TRBV5-1|TRBJ2-3
CASSFPPGTSGSTDTQYF
>TRBV29-1|TRBJ1-2
CSVEKGDGYTF
>TRBV4-3|TRBJ2-1
CASSQADTYEQFF
>TRBV6-5|TRBJ1-1
CASSPSGQSNTEAFF
>TRBV7-9|TRBJ2-2
CASSLGLAAGELFF
>TRBV7-2|TRBJ2-5
CASSSDSWYQETQYF
>TRBV19|TRBJ1-3
CASSPAGARSGNTIYF
>TRBV27|TRBJ2-2
CASSFPRPGGSGRGTGELFF
>TRBV3-1/TRBV3-2|TRBJ1-4
CASSLEAKPQKLFF
>TRBV6-6|TRBJ1-1
CASSYLTGTGTEAFF
>TRBV2|TRBJ1-4
CASTLQVTNEKLFF
>TRBV6-5|TRBJ2-1
CASTRGTGSEQFF
>TRBV4-3|TRBJ2-1
CASSPGYFSGGYNEQFF
>TRBV24-1|TRBJ2-1
CATSDRDREGIEQFF
>TRBV12-3/TRBV12-4|TRBJ1-3
CASSSGSGNTIYF
>TRBV7-9|TRBJ1-1
CASSFLLEGTEAFF
>TRBV6-4|TRBJ2-1
CASSATSAYNEQFF
>TRBV5-1|TRBJ1-6
CASSSNRGRNSPLHF
>TRBV14|TRBJ1-5
CASSQGQSSNQPQHF
>TRBV7-9|TRBJ1-3
CASSGRSGSGNTIYF
>TRBV5-4|TRBJ2-1
CASRPGTSGGSSYNEQFF
>TRBV7-8|TRBJ2-3
CASSLAGTSATDTQYF
>TRBV6-2/TRBV6-3|TRBJ2-5
CASSYLLAGGIQETQYF
>TRBV9|TRBJ1-6
CASSVRGGILYNSPLHF
>TRBV5-1|TRBJ1-6
CASSRTDSRDSLHF
>TRBV4-1|TRBJ1-6
CASSQESSYNSPLHF
>TRBV6-6|TRBJ1-4
CASSYSGGALEKLFF
>TRBV9|TRBJ2-2
CASSQGKREGTGELFF
>TRBV3-1/TRBV3-2|TRBJ1-5
CASSLSTVGNQPQHF
>TRBV9|TRBJ2-1
CASSVAAGLANNEQFF
>TRBV7-2|TRBJ2-1
CASSLTGLAGRNEQFF
>TRBV19|TRBJ1-2
CASAGTNYGYTF
>TRBV5-4|TRBJ2-5
CASSPLGQGNWETQYF
>TRBV5-6|TRBJ2-1
CASSLLLRNYNEQFF
>TRBV11-3|TRBJ2-2
CASSFRGGAGELFF
>TRBV2|TRBJ1-1
CASSGAENTEAFF
>TRBV19|TRBJ2-1
CASSTRTGRDNNEQFF
>TRBV7-2|TRBJ2-3
CASSPDPLAGGTDTQYF
>TRBV19|TRBJ1-3
CASTGSSGNTIYF
>TRBV19|TRBJ1-5
CASSGTVGQPQHF
>TRBV6-1|TRBJ1-2
CASSASPRGGRSYGYTF
>TRBV5-4|TRBJ1-1
CASSSDSIGTEAFF
>TRBV10-3|TRBJ2-2
CAIRKQGDTGELFF
>TRBV11-3|TRBJ1-1
CASSLGRGPGAEAFF
>TRBV7-2|TRBJ1-1
CASSIQGQLNTEAFF
>TRBV4-3|TRBJ2-3
CASSQEWTNLGTDTQYF
>TRBV9|TRBJ1-4
CASSPRTQPNEKLFF
>TRBV5-1|TRBJ2-6
CASSYSGANVLTF
>TRBV6-8|TRBJ2-2
CASRTRQGREIGELFF
>TRBV6-5|TRBJ2-3
CASSPSTDTQYF
>TRBV11-2|TRBJ2-4
CASSSGWRNIQYF
>TRBV25-1|TRBJ1-1
CASSEEGVELREAFF
>TRBV18|TRBJ2-1
CASSPGRLGENEQFF